This T cell receptor (beta chain) emerged from a study of blood T cell repertoires in COVID-19. The wider study: PBMCs, B-cell-depleted T cells, or T cells provided the cDNA or gDNA that made up the material.

Clinical histories supplied by participants themselves formed the basis of cohort assignment. Two negative PCRs, clearance, or symptom resolution characterized the recovered Cohort 3 donors. Source study methods: Counts of nucleated cells, estimated from reference gene primer amplification, were obtained. The assay was immunoSEQ multiplex PCR, and TCRdb's table has in-frame clones only and misses some. V, J and clone size are taken as reported in that table, and D and trimming were inferred from the DNA itself. The table shows around 450,000 clones, with 75% to 90% occurring only once. This CDR3 region has 14 residues. Germline V gene data show CDR1 as SGHRS and CDR2 as YFSETQ. The ends were cut back, 5 bases at V and 5 bases at J, with 16 bases in the middle.

The chain links TRBV5-1 to TRBJ2-5, with a possible D match to TRBD1 (6 bases). The receptor's source is a woman younger than 35 who had recovered from COVID-19. Sequences were obtained from PBMCs or T cells enriched from blood (not recorded which). The CDR3 nucleotides are TGCGCCAGCAGGTGGGGGCCGAACACGGAGACCCAGTACTTC. Amino acids: CASRWGPNTETQYF. Filled out from reference TRBV5-1 and TRBJ2-5, the complete variable domain reads KAGVTQTPRYLIKTRGQQVTLSCSPISGHRSVSWYQQTPGQGLQFLFEYFSETQRNKGNFPGRFSGRQFSNSRSEMNVSTLELGDSALYLCASRWGPNTETQYFGPGTRLLVL.